What follows is one T cell receptor beta chain and its context. Generated by immunoSEQ multiplex PCR, the TCRdb table keeps only in-frame clones and is missing some. The sample has about 1.1 million clones, about 80% seen once. These data originate in a study of shared clonotypes between healthy human individuals. Donors had no recently reported acute infections or vaccinations and were HIV-negative. V dropped 5 bases and J dropped 4 bases, with 22 bases sitting between them. This CDR3 is 17 amino acids long. Germline-derived CDR1 and CDR2 are SEHNR and FQNEAQ (reference sequence). The chain couples TRBV7-9 to TRBJ2-3; no definite D call. The origin of this receptor is a man aged 18 to 35 in good health. Some clones in this sample may be carry-over from other donors' samples. Sequencing used memory CD4+ T cells from PBMCs. As to subset: CD45RA-negative fraction. CDR3 sequence (DNA): TGTGCCAGCAGCCTTACAAGACTCCGCCAGCTCGCAGATACGCAGTATTTT. Translated, it gives CASSLTRLRQLADTQYF.